This TCR beta chain is drawn from a study of OX40 agonist ivuxolimab in advanced cancers. At the level of the study: The patients received ivuxolimab by intravenous route every 2 weeks at 0.01 to 10 mg/kg.

Germline V lookup: CDR1 SSHAT, CDR2 FNYEAQ (reference sequence). This CDR3 has 16 amino acids. Losses at the gene ends were 5 bases for V and 2 bases for J; bases not matched to a gene: 9. Data came from immunoSEQ multiplex PCR; TCRdb stores just in-frame clones and leaves some out. The table lists about 53,000 clones, almost 85% of them singletons, with approximately 4.2% in the top ten. Findings and limits, study-wide: Clonal expansion was among the lowest in partial responders at 0.1-3.0 mg/kg, especially CD8+. More expanded clones were seen, on average, in CD8+ T cells than in CD4+. Nonresponders, in some cases, also had low normalized T-cell clonal expansion.

In regard to this clone: Its antigen is not identified.

Sequenced material: CD4+ or CD8+ T cells sorted from blood, taken in a trial of the OX40 agonist ivuxolimab. This TCR came from an adult with an advanced solid tumor such as melanoma, head and neck, liver or kidney cancer. V gene TRBV7-7 combines with J gene TRBJ2-5; 9 bases align to TRBD2. CDR3 in DNA: TGTGCCAGCAGCCCCGGATTAGCGGGGGTACAAGAGACCCAGTACTTC. It is translated as CASSPGLAGVQETQYF.